Presented here are 18 T cell receptor beta chains from one specimen sequenced in a study (dated by TCRdb to about 2015). Libraries were prepared through multiplex PCR. This sample was sequenced with an Ion Torrent PGM. Adaptor-ligated barcode primers were used to amplify TRBV12-4/TRBJ1-2 clonotypes in the 23-patient analysis. TCRdb reran the public reads through fastp at Q25 and MiXCR, keeping productive beta chains. Each CDR3 protein gets just one entry, which takes the most common genes and DNA from the rows behind it. The sample profile shows around 1,000 distinct CDR3 sequences; 5.5% to 7% of them were found once. The ten largest clonotypes hold roughly 7% of the sample. Sequencing input: naive CD4+ T cells sorted from blood. Sample cell subset or site, as interpreted from the label and publication: naive CD4+ T cells, CD4+CD45RA+CD25-. The receptor source for this set is a female donor with breast cancer.

By proportion, this clonotype is medium-sized. The chain is built from TRBV12-3 or TRBV12-4 and TRBJ1-2, with no clear D. V shed 3 bases and J shed 2 bases, with 7 bases lying between them. The CDR3 has 13 amino acids. CDR3 nucleotide sequence: TGTGCCAGCAGTTTCGCCGAAAACTATGGCTACACCTTC. It yields the protein CASSFAENYGYTF.

By sample share, this clonotype is medium-sized. The gene calls are TRBV12-3 or TRBV12-4 and TRBJ1-2; D uncertain. V lost 9 bases and J 1 base, leaving 12 bases between the germline ends. This CDR3 contains 13 residues. Here the CDR3 reads CASHGSFNYGYTF. CDR3 bases: TGTGCCAGTCACGGTAGCTTTAACTATGGCTACACCTTC.

This clonotype ranks as medium-sized. This sequence joins TRBV12-3 or TRBV12-4 and TRBJ1-2, with a tentative D call TRBD1 (5 bases). Trimming took 2 bases from V and 6 from J, leaving 7 bases between them. This CDR3 has 12 residues. The CDR3: CASSLLGDGYTF. Written as DNA, the CDR3 is TGTGCCAGCAGTTTACTAGGGGATGGCTACACCTTC.

This clonotype ranks as large. The chain links TRBV12-3 or TRBV12-4 to TRBJ1-2; D ambiguous. The CDR3 is 15 residues long. V lost 5 bases to trimming and J lost 0 bases, with 13 bases between them. CDR3 loop: CASSPSRRANYGYTF. Here the CDR3 DNA reads TGTGCCAGCAGTCCTTCCCGACGGGCTAACTATGGCTACACCTTC.

Sample share makes this clonotype large. The J gene is TRBJ1-2, the V gene TRBV12-3 or TRBV12-4; D unresolved. The ends were cut back, 2 bases at V and 8 bases at J, with 12 bases in the middle. The CDR3 spans 13 residues. CDR3 loop: CASSLRQPEGYTF. CDR3 nucleotides: TGTGCCAGCAGTTTACGTCAACCGGAGGGCTACACCTTC.

By share, this clonotype counts as large (0.1 to 1%). The chain couples TRBV12-3 or TRBV12-4 to TRBJ1-2, with a tentative D call TRBD1 (6 bases). V lost 9 bases and J 8 bases, leaving 16 bases between the germline ends. The CDR3 loop spans 12 amino acids. The CDR3 coding sequence is TGTGCCAGTTTCAGTGGACAGTCAGGCTACACCTTC. Its protein product is CASFSGQSGYTF.

This clonotype appeared once. This chain joins TRBV12-3 or TRBV12-4 and TRBJ1-2; D remains unclear. This CDR3 is built from 13 residues. V lost 0 bases, J lost 12 bases, and 14 bases lay in between. CDR3 bases: TGTGCCAGCAGTTTAGCATCGCGAGGGTCGCACACCTTC. This codes for CASSLASRGSHTF.

By its share, this clonotype is large. This chain links TRBV12-3 or TRBV12-4 with TRBJ1-2, with 7 bases that match TRBD1. The junction had 6 bases not matched to a gene; V was cut back by 4 bases and J by 4 bases. The CDR3 sequence is 14 residues long. DNA of the CDR3: TGTGCCAGCAGTTCCTCGACAGGGCCCTATGGCTACACCTTC. This encodes CASSSSTGPYGYTF.

This clonotype is termed hyperexpanded. Here the CDR3 reads CASSLGLGGYTF. The CDR3 DNA reads TGTGCCAGCAGTTTAGGTTTGGGTGGCTACACCTTC. The genes are TRBV12-3 or TRBV12-4 and TRBJ1-2; D is uncertain. CDR3 length equals 12 residues. The V end was cut by 1 base, the J end by 7 bases, with 7 bases between.

By share of the sample, this clonotype is medium-sized (0.01 to 0.1%). The V gene is TRBV12-3 or TRBV12-4, the J gene TRBJ1-2; D possibly corresponds to TRBD1 (6 bases). The CDR3 length is 15 residues. V lost 4 bases and J 0 bases, leaving 12 bases between the germline ends. CDR3 residues: CASSYRRGANYGYTF. CDR3 nucleotide sequence: TGTGCCAGCAGTTACCGCAGGGGAGCTAACTATGGCTACACCTTC.

This clonotype is deemed large. The J gene is TRBJ1-2, the V gene TRBV12-3 or TRBV12-4; weak D call: TRBD1 (5 bases). V lost 4 bases and J 7 bases, leaving 19 bases between the germline ends. The CDR3 is 15 residues long. CDR3 sequence: CASSSPRDAQGGYTF. The CDR3, as DNA: TGTGCCAGCAGTTCCCCACGGGACGCCCAAGGTGGCTACACCTTC.

By sample fraction, this clonotype is medium-sized. This chain joins TRBV12-3 or TRBV12-4 and TRBJ1-2; TRBD1 matches at 10 bases. V shed 5 bases, J shed 2 bases, and the junction held 14 bases outside the gene matches. The length of the CDR3 is 18 residues. Written as DNA, the CDR3 is TGTGCCAGCAGTCCCCGCGCCGGGACAGGGGAGGGGAACTATGGCTACACCTTC. It specifies CASSPRAGTGEGNYGYTF.

This clonotype rates as large. The CDR3 DNA sequence: TGTGCCAGCAGTCCTCGGACAGGGAGAGGCTATGGCTACACCTTC. Translation: CASSPRTGRGYGYTF. This sequence joins TRBV12-3 or TRBV12-4 and TRBJ1-2; 8 nucleotides agree with TRBD1. CDR3 length: 15 residues. The V and J ends lost 5 bases and 4 bases, in that order; junction bases with no gene match: 9.

This clonotype was found a few times. One end of the junction is discordant with germline, which a read error may explain. The chain uses TRBV12-3 or TRBV12-4 and TRBJ1-2; 7 bases line up with TRBD1. The length of the CDR3 is 11 residues. The CDR3 coding sequence is TGTGCCAGCAGGGACAGGAGGCGGATCTTCTTC. Its protein is CASRDRRRIFF.

This clonotype is termed medium-sized. This chain joins TRBV12-3 or TRBV12-4 and TRBJ1-2, with 9 bases matching TRBD1. V dropped 5 bases and J dropped 3; count of bases not matched to a gene: 7. The CDR3 spans 15 residues. The CDR3 coding sequence is TGTGCCAGCAGTAAAAGGACAGGGGTGGACTATGGCTACACCTTC. As protein: CASSKRTGVDYGYTF.

This clonotype is categorized as medium-sized. This sequence joins TRBV12-3 or TRBV12-4 and TRBJ1-2; TRBD1 agrees at 10 bases. The CDR3 is made up of 15 amino acids. The ends lost 6 bases at V and 6 bases at J; junction bases unmatched: 10. The chain's CDR3 is CASSLNLGTGDGYTF. CDR3 DNA: TGTGCCAGCAGCCTTAACCTCGGGACAGGGGATGGCTACACCTTC.

This clonotype qualifies as large. The rearrangement joins TRBV12-3 or TRBV12-4 to TRBJ1-2; D gene unclear. V lost 5 bases, J lost 4 bases, and 11 bases lay in between. The length of the CDR3 is 13 residues. CDR3 sequence: CASSQTDLYGYTF. The CDR3 bases are TGTGCCAGCAGTCAGACGGACCTCTATGGCTACACCTTC.

Judged by abundance, this clonotype is medium-sized. The chain has TRBV12-3 or TRBV12-4 and TRBJ1-2, with 7 nucleotides matching TRBD1. V was clipped by 3 bases and J by 8 bases; unmatched bases: 6. The CDR3 consists of 13 residues. The CDR3 region has the DNA TGTGCCAGCAGTTTCGACAGGGTGGGAGGCTACACCTTC. Protein sequence: CASSFDRVGGYTF.